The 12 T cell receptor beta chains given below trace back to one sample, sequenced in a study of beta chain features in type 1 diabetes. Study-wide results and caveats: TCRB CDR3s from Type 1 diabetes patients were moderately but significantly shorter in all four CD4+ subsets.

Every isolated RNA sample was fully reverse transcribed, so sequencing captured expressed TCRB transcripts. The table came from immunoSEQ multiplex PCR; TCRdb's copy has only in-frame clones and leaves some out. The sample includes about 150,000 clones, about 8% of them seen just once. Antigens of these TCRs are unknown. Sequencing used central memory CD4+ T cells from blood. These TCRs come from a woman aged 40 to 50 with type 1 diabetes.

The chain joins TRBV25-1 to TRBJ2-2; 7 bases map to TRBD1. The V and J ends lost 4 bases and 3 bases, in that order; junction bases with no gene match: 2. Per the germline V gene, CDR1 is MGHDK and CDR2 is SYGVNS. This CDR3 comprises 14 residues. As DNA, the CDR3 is TGTGCCAGCAGTGCGACAGGGTACACCGGGGAGCTGTTTTTT. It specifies CASSATGYTGELFF.

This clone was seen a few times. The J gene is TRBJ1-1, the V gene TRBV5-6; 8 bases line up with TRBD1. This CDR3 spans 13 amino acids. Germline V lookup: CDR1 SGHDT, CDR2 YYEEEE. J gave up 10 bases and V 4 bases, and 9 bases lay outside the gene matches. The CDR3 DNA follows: TGTGCCAGCAGCCGACCGGGACAGGACGGAGCTTTCTTT. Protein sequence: CASSRPGQDGAFF.

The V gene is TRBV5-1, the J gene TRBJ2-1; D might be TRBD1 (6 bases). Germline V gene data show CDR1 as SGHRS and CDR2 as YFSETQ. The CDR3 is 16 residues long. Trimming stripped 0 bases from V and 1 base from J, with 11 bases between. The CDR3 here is CASSLEGVGSYNEQFF. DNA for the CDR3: TGCGCCAGCAGCTTGGAGGGGGTTGGGTCCTACAATGAGCAGTTCTTC.

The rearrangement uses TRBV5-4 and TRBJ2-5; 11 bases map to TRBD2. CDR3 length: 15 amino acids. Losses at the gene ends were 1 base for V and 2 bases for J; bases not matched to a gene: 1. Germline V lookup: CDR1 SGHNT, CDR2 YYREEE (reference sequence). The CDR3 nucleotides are TGTGCCAGCAGCTTGACTAGCGGGGGACAAGAGACCCAGTACTTC. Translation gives CASSLTSGGQETQYF.

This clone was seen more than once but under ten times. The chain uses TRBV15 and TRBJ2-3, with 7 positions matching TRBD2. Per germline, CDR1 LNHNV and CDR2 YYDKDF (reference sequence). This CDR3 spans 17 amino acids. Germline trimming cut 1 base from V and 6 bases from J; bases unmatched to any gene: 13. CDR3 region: CATSRGGGGGRGDTQYF. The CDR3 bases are TGTGCCACCAGCAGAGGAGGAGGAGGCGGGAGAGGGGATACGCAGTATTTT.

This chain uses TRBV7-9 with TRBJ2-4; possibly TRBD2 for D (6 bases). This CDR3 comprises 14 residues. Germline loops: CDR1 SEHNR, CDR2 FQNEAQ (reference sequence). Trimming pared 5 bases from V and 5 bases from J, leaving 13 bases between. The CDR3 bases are TGTGCCAGCAGCGTGTCGAGGGAGGAAAACATTCAGTACTTC. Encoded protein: CASSVSREENIQYF. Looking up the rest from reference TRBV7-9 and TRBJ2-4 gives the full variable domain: DTGVSQNPRHKITKRGQNVTFRCDPISEHNRLYWYRQTLGQGPEFLTYFQNEAQLEKSRLLSDRFSAERPKGSFSTLEIQRTEQGDSAMYLCASSVSREENIQYFGAGTRLSVL.

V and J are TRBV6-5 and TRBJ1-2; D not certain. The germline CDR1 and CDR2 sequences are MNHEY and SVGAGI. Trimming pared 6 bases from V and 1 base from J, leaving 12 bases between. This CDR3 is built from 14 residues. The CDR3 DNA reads TGTGCCAGCAGCCCTCGACACCTTAACTATGGCTACACCTTC. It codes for CASSPRHLNYGYTF.

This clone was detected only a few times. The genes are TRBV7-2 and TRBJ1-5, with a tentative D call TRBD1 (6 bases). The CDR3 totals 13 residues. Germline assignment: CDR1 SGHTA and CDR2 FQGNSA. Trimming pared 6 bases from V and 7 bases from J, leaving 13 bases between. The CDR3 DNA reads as TGTGCCAGCAGATCACAGGGAGACCAGCCCCAGCATTTT. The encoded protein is CASRSQGDQPQHF. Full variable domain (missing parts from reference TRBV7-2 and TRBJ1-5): GAGVSQSPSNKVTEKGKDVELRCDPISGHTALYWYRQSLGQGLEFLIYFQGNSAPDKSGLPSDRFSAERTGGSVSTLTIQRTQQEDSAVYLCASRSQGDQPQHFGDGTRLSIL.

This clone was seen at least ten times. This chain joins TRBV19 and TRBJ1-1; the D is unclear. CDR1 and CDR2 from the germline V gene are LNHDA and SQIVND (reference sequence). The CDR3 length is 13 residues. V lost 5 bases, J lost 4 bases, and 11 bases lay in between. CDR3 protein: CASSPPIGTEAFF. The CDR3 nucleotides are TGTGCCAGTAGTCCCCCGATCGGCACTGAAGCTTTCTTT.

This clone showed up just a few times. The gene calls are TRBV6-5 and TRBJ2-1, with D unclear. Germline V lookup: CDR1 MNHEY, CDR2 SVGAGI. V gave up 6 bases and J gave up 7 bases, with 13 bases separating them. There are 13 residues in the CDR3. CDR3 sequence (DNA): TGTGCCAGCAGCCTTCCACTCCGAAATGAGCAGTTCTTC. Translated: CASSLPLRNEQFF.

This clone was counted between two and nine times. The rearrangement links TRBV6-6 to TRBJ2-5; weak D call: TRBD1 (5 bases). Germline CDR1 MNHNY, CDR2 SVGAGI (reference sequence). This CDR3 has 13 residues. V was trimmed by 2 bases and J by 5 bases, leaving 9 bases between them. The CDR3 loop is CASSYRGSETQYF. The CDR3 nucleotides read TGTGCCAGCAGTTACAGGGGTAGCGAGACCCAGTACTTC.

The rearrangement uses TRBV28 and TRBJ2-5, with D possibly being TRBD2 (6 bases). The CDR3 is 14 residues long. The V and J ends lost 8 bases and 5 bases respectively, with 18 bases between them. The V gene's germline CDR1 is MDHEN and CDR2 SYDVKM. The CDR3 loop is CASSGTAGRETQYF. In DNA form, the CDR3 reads TGTGCCAGCTCCGGGACCGCGGGGCGGGAGACCCAGTACTTC.